These 16 T cell receptor beta chains were sequenced from one sample in a study of blood T cell repertoires in COVID-19. Using immunoSEQ multiplex PCR, the repertoire was profiled, and TCRdb retains in-frame clones only, with some absent. The data show 230,000 or so clones, roughly 87% seen once. The sample was peripheral blood. The receptor set was obtained from a man aged 40-49 years with active or convalescent COVID-19.

The table lists this clone with a count of one. The chain uses TRBV19 and TRBJ2-7; TRBD1 aligns across 8 bases. Germline V gene lookup returns CDR1 LNHDA and CDR2 SQIVND (reference sequence). The CDR3 contains 12 residues. J lost 6 bases, V lost 6 bases, and 4 bases had no gene match. The CDR3 loop reads CASSPTGVEQYF. DNA of the CDR3: TGTGCCAGTAGCCCGACAGGGGTCGAGCAGTACTTC.

This chain connects TRBV28 to TRBJ1-2; 8 bases are a match to TRBD1. Trimming took 3 bases from V and 4 from J; bases not matched to a gene: 10. Germline lookup yields CDR1 MDHEN and CDR2 SYDVKM. The CDR3 covers 16 residues. The CDR3 region has the DNA TGTGCCAGCAGTTTGTTGCTCAGAGGACAGGGCTATGGCTACACCTTC. Its translation: CASSLLLRGQGYGYTF.

This clone was observed a few times. The chain combines TRBV6-5 with TRBJ2-1, with D maybe TRBD1 (6 bases). The CDR3 is made up of 13 amino acids. Germline V gene data show CDR1 as MNHEY and CDR2 as SVGAGI. CDR3: CGCGRGNYNEQFF. The CDR3 nucleotides read TGTGGCTGTGGCAGGGGAAATTACAATGAGCAGTTCTTC.

This chain connects TRBV3-1 (or the pseudogene TRBV3-2) to TRBJ2-1; D may be TRBD2 (7 bases). V was trimmed by 0 bases and J by 4 bases, leaving 16 bases between them. CDR1 is LGHDT, CDR2 YNNKEL, per germline (reference sequence). This CDR3 spans 17 amino acids. The CDR3 protein is CASSQEAGALRYNEQFF. In DNA, the CDR3 is TGTGCCAGCAGCCAAGAGGCGGGGGCTCTAAGATACAATGAGCAGTTCTTC.

The chain uses TRBV7-9 and TRBJ1-3, with TRBD1 as a possible D gene (6 bases). Germline CDR1 is SEHNR and CDR2 is FQNEAQ (reference sequence). V shed 5 bases and J shed 2 bases, with 16 bases lying between them. The CDR3 loop spans 16 amino acids. The CDR3 sequence: CASSPQGGGPGNTIYF. CDR3 in DNA: TGTGCCAGCAGCCCCCAAGGGGGGGGGCCTGGAAACACCATATATTTT. The complete variable domain, with remaining parts taken from reference TRBV7-9 and TRBJ1-3, reads DTGVSQNPRHKITKRGQNVTFRCDPISEHNRLYWYRQTLGQGPEFLTYFQNEAQLEKSRLLSDRFSAERPKGSFSTLEIQRTEQGDSAMYLCASSPQGGGPGNTIYFGEGSWLTVV.

The chain employs TRBV18 and TRBJ1-5; 7 positions agree with TRBD1. V was pared by 3 bases and J by 3 bases, with 8 bases of the junction left unmatched. Germline values: CDR1 KGHSH, CDR2 LQKENI. The CDR3 consists of 16 residues. The CDR3 region has the DNA TGTGCCAGCTCACCTAAAAGGACAGGCCTCAATCAGCCCCAGCATTTT. The encoded protein is CASSPKRTGLNQPQHF.

The rearrangement uses TRBV5-1 and TRBJ2-2, with a possible D match to TRBD2 (5 bases). This CDR3 is 13 amino acids long. Germline CDR1 and CDR2: SGHRS and YFSETQ. V dropped 2 bases and J dropped 4 bases, with 6 bases sitting between them. Written as DNA, the CDR3 is TGCGCCAGCAGCTTCGAGGGCACCGGGGAGCTGTTTTTT. As protein: CASSFEGTGELFF.

The chain joins TRBV3-1 (or the pseudogene TRBV3-2) to TRBJ2-1; D might be TRBD2 (5 bases). Germline assignment: CDR1 LGHDT and CDR2 YNNKEL (reference sequence). The CDR3 has 15 residues. V gave up 1 base and J gave up 2 bases, with 9 bases separating them. CDR3 sequence reads: CASSQAGSTYNEQFF. The CDR3 nucleotides are TGTGCCAGCAGCCAAGCGGGGAGTACCTACAATGAGCAGTTCTTC.

The chain uses TRBV10-3 and TRBJ1-5, with 7 bases aligning to TRBD1. The junction had 8 bases not matched to a gene; V was cut back by 6 bases and J by 3 bases. CDR1 ENHRY and CDR2 SYGVKD come from the germline V gene. There are 15 residues in the CDR3. The CDR3 sequence: CAIRDSDRTNQPQHF. Here the CDR3 DNA reads TGTGCCATCAGAGACTCGGACAGGACCAATCAGCCCCAGCATTTT.

The chain carries TRBV11-3 and TRBJ2-5, with 7 bases lining up with TRBD1. From germline, CDR1 is SGHNT and CDR2 YENEEA. V lost 5 bases to trimming and J lost 2 bases; unmatched junction nucleotides: 11. The CDR3 contains 16 residues. This CDR3 reads CASSPGDSQAQETQYF. The DNA of the CDR3 is TGTGCCAGCAGCCCCGGGGACAGCCAAGCACAAGAGACCCAGTACTTC.

This chain joins TRBV7-9 and TRBJ2-1; D is possibly TRBD2 (6 bases). The CDR3 is 16 amino acids. The V gene lost 4 bases and the J gene lost 0 bases, with 13 bases spanning the gap. Germline CDR1 and CDR2: SEHNR and FQNEAQ (reference sequence). As DNA, the CDR3 is TGTGCCAGCAGCTCAGTAGCGGAATTCTCCTACAATGAGCAGTTCTTC. Protein: CASSSVAEFSYNEQFF.

V usage is TRBV18 and J usage is TRBJ2-5; maybe TRBD1 (6 bases). Between the trimmed V and J ends, which lost 6 bases and 2 bases, there was a span of 16 bases. The CDR3 covers 15 residues. CDR1 KGHSH and CDR2 LQKENI come from the germline V gene. CDR3 amino acids: CASSPLKGEQETQYF. DNA of the CDR3: TGTGCCAGCTCGCCCCTAAAGGGGGAACAAGAGACCCAGTACTTC. Full variable domain (remainder filled in from reference TRBV18 and TRBJ2-5): NAGVMQNPRHLVRRRGQEARLRCSPMKGHSHVYWYRQLPEEGLKFMVYLQKENIIDESGMPKERFSAEFPKEGPSILRIQQVVRGDSAAYFCASSPLKGEQETQYFGPGTRLLVL.

The J gene is TRBJ2-7, the V gene TRBV25-1; 9 bases agree with TRBD2. Trimming took 2 bases from V and 4 from J; bases not matched to a gene: 3. Germline V gene sequence: CDR1 MGHDK, CDR2 SYGVNS. There are 14 residues in the CDR3. Here the CDR3 reads CASSEPTSGYEQYF. The CDR3 DNA reads TGTGCCAGCAGTGAACCTACTAGCGGGTACGAGCAGTACTTC.

The V gene is TRBV10-1, the J gene TRBJ2-5; 9 bases are shared with TRBD2. The CDR3 has 15 amino acids. J was trimmed by 2 bases and V by 3 bases; bases with no gene match: 4. Germline V gene data show CDR1 as WNHNN and CDR2 as SYGVQD (reference sequence). The CDR3: CASSDQTSGQETQYF. The CDR3, as DNA: TGCGCCAGCAGTGACCAGACTAGCGGACAAGAGACCCAGTACTTC.

The V gene is TRBV28, the J gene TRBJ1-1; TRBD1 is a possible D gene (6 bases). V lost 8 bases and J 5 bases, leaving 15 bases between the germline ends. The CDR3 runs to 13 residues. Germline CDR1 reads MDHEN; CDR2 reads SYDVKM. In DNA form, the CDR3 reads TGTGCCAGCTATACAGGGTTTCTAACTGAAGCTTTCTTT. It is translated as CASYTGFLTEAFF.

The rearrangement links TRBV2 to TRBJ1-3; maybe TRBD1 (5 bases). Trimming left V 9 bases short and J 4 bases short, with 16 bases between. The CDR3 has 14 amino acids. Looked up from germline, CDR1 is SNHLY and CDR2 is FYNNEI. CDR3 sequence (DNA): TGTGCCAGACAGGAGCGACGGTCGGGAAACACCATATATTTT. Translated: CARQERRSGNTIYF.